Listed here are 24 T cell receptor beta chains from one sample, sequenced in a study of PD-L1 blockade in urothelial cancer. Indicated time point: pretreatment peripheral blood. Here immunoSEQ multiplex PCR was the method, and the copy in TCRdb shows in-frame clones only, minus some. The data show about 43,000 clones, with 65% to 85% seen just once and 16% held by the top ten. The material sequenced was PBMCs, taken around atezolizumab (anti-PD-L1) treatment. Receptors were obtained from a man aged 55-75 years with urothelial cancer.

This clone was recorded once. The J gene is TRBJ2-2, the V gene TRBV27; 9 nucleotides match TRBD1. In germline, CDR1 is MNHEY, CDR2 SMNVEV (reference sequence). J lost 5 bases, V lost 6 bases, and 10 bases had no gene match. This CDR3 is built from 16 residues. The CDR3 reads CASSRGDRASTGELFF. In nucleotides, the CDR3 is TGTGCCAGCAGCAGAGGGGACAGGGCCTCGACCGGGGAGCTGTTTTTT.

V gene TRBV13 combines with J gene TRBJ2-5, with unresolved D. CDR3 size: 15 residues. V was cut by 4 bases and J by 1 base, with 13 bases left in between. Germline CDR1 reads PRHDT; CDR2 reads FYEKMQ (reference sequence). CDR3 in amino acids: CASSSRLELQETQYF. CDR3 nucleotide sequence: TGTGCCAGCAGCTCTAGGCTGGAACTCCAAGAGACCCAGTACTTC.

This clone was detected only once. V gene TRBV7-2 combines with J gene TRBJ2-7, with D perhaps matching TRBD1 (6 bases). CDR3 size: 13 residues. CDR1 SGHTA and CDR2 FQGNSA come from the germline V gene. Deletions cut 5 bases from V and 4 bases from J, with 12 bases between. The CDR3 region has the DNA TGTGCCAGCAGCCAAGTACAGGGTTACGAGCAGTACTTC. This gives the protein CASSQVQGYEQYF. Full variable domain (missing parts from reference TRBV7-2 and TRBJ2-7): GAGVSQSPSNKVTEKGKDVELRCDPISGHTALYWYRQSLGQGLEFLIYFQGNSAPDKSGLPSDRFSAERTGGSVSTLTIQRTQQEDSAVYLCASSQVQGYEQYFGPGTRLTVT.

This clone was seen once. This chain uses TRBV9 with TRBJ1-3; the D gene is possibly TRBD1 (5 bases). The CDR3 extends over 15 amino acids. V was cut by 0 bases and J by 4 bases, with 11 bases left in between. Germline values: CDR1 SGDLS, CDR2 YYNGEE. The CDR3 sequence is CASSVGQGVGNTIYF. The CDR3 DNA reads TGTGCCAGCAGCGTAGGGCAGGGTGTCGGAAACACCATATATTTT.

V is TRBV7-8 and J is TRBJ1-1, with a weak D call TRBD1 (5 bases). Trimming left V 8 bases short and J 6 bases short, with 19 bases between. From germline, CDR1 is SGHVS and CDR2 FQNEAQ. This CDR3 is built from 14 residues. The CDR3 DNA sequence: TGTGCCAGCTGCCTCAGGGAAGGGTACTCTGAAGCTTTCTTT. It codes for CASCLREGYSEAFF.

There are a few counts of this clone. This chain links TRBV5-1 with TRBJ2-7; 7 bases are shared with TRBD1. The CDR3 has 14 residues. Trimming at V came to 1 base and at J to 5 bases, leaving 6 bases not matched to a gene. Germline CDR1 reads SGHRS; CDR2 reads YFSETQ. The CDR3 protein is CASSLIQGRNEQYF. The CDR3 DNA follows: TGCGCCAGCAGCTTGATACAGGGGCGGAACGAGCAGTACTTC.

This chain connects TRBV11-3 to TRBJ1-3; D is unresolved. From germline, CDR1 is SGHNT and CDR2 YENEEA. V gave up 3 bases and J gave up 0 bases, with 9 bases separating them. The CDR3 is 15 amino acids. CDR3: CASSLGTNSGNTIYF. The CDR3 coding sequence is TGTGCCAGCAGCTTGGGCACAAACTCTGGAAACACCATATATTTT.

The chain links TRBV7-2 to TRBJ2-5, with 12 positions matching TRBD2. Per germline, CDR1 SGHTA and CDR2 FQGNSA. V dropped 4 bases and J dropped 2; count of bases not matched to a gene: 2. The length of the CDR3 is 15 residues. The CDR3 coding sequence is TGTGCCAGCAGCTCGACTAGCGGGGGACAAGAGACCCAGTACTTC. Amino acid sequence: CASSSTSGGQETQYF.

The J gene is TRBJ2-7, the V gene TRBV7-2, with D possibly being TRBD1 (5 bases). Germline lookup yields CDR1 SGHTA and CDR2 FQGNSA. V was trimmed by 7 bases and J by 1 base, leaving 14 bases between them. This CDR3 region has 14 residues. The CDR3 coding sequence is TGTGCCAGCACCAAGGAGACAGCGTCCTACGAGCAGTACTTC. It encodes CASTKETASYEQYF.

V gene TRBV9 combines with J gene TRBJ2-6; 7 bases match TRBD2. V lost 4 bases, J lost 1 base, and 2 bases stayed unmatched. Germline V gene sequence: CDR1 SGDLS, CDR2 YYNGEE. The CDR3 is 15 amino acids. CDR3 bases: TGTGCCAGCAGCCCCGGGGGGTCTGGGGCCAACGTCCTGACTTTC. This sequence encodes CASSPGGSGANVLTF. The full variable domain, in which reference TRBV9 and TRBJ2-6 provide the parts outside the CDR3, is DSGVTQTPKHLITATGQRVTLRCSPRSGDLSVYWYQQSLDQGLQFLIQYYNGEERAKGNILERFSAQQFPDLHSELNLSSLELGDSALYFCASSPGGSGANVLTFGAGSRLTVL.

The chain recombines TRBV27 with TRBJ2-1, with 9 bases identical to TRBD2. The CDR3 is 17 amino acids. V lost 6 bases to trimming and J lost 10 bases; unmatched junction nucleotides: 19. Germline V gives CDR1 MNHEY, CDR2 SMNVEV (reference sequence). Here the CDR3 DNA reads TGTGCCAGCAGCAAAAGGGGGGCGACTAGCGGCGGTGGAGAGCAGTTCTTC. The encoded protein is CASSKRGATSGGGEQFF.

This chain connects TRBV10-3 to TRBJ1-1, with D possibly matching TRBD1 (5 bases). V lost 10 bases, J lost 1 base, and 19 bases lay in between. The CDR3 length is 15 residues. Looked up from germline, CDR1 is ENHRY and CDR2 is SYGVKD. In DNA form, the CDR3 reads TGTGCCACGTATGAGCAGGGTCGGGCGAACACTGAAGCTTTCTTT. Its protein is CATYEQGRANTEAFF.

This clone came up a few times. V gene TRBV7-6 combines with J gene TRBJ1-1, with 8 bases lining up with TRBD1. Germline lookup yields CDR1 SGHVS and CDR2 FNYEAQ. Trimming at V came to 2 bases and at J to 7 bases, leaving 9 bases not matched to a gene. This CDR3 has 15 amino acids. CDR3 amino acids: CASSLFAGGPSEAFF. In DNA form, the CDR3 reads TGTGCCAGCAGCTTATTTGCAGGGGGCCCCAGTGAAGCTTTCTTT.

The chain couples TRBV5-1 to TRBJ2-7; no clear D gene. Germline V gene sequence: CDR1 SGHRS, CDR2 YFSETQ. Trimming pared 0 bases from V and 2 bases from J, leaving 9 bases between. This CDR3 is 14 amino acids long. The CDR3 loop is CASSLGRPPYEQYF. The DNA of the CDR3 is TGCGCCAGCAGCTTGGGCAGGCCTCCCTACGAGCAGTACTTC.

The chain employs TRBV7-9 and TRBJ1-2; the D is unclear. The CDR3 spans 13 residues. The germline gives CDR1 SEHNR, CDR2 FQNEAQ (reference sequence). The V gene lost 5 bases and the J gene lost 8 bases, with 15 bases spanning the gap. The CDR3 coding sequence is TGTGCCAGCAGCCCGATGGGCGGGGAAGGCTACACCTTC. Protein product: CASSPMGGEGYTF.

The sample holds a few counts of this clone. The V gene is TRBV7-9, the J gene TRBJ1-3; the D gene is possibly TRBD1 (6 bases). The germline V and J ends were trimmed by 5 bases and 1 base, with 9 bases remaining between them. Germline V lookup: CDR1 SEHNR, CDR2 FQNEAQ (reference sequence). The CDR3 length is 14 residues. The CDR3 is CASSVTGSGNTIYF. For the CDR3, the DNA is TGTGCCAGCAGCGTAACAGGGTCTGGAAACACCATATATTTT. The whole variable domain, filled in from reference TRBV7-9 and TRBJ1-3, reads DTGVSQNPRHKITKRGQNVTFRCDPISEHNRLYWYRQTLGQGPEFLTYFQNEAQLEKSRLLSDRFSAERPKGSFSTLEIQRTEQGDSAMYLCASSVTGSGNTIYFGEGSWLTVV.

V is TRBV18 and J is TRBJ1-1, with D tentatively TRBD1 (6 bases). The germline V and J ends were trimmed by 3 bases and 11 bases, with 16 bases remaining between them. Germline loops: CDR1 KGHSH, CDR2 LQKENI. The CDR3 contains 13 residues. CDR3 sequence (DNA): TGTGCCAGCTCACCGGGACATTCGAGGTGGGCTTTCTTT. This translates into CASSPGHSRWAFF.

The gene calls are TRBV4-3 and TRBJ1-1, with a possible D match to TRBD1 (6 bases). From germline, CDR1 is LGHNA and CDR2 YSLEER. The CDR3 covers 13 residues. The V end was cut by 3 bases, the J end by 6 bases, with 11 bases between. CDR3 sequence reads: CASSHRGGAEAFF. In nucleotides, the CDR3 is TGCGCCAGCAGCCACAGAGGGGGAGCTGAAGCTTTCTTT.

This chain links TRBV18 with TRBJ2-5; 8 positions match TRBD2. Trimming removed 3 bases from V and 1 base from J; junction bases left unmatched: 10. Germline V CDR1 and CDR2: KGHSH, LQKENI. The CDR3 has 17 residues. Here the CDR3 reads CASSPSAGGRGQETQYF. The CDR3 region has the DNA TGTGCCAGCTCACCTTCGGCGGGAGGACGGGGCCAAGAGACCCAGTACTTC. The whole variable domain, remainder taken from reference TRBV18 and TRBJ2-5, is NAGVMQNPRHLVRRRGQEARLRCSPMKGHSHVYWYRQLPEEGLKFMVYLQKENIIDESGMPKERFSAEFPKEGPSILRIQQVVRGDSAAYFCASSPSAGGRGQETQYFGPGTRLLVL.

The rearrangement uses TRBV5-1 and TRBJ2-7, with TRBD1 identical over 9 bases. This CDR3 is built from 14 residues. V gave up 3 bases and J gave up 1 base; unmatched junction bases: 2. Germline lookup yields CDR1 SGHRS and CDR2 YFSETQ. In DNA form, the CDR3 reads TGCGCCAGCAGCTCGGGACAGGGTTCCTACGAGCAGTACTTC. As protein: CASSSGQGSYEQYF.

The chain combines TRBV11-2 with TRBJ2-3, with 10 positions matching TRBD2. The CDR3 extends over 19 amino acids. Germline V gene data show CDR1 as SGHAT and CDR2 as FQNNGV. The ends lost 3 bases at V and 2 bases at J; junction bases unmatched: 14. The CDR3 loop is CASSLETSGYDLTTDTQYF. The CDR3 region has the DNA TGTGCCAGCAGCTTGGAGACTAGCGGGTACGACCTGACCACAGATACGCAGTATTTT.

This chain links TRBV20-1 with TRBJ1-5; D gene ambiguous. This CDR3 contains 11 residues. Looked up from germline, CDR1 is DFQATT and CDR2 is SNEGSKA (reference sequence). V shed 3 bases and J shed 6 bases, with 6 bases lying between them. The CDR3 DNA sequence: TGCAGTGCTAGTTCGGGTCAGCCCCAGCATTTT. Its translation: CSASSGQPQHF.

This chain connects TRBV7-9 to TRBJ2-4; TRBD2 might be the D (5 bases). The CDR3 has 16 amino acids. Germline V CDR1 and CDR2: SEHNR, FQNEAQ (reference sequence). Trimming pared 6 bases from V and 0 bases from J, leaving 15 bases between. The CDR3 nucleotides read TGTGCCAGCAGTAGTACGGAGGCCATAGCCAAAAACATTCAGTACTTC. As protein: CASSSTEAIAKNIQYF.

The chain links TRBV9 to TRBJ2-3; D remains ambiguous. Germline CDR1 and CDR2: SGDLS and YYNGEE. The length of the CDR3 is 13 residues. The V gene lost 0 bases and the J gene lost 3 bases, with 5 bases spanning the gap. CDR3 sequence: CASSVALTDTQYF. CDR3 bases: TGTGCCAGCAGCGTAGCGCTAACAGATACGCAGTATTTT.